The T cell receptor beta chain described here comes from a study of shared T cell receptors in the human thymus. This clone showed up just a few times. Germline CDR1 reads SGDLS; CDR2 reads YYNGEE. Trimming removed 0 bases from V and 7 bases from J; junction bases left unmatched: 4. CDR3 length: 15 amino acids. TCRdb keeps only in-frame clones here, not all; method: immunoSEQ multiplex PCR. The data contain some 700,000 clones, approximately 83% of them singletons. This sample was shared with a second study, whose subject was human thymus T cells. In that study: Thymic resections from corrective heart surgery supplied the tissue. It looked as if thymic and blood repertoires used V and J genes in a biased way.

This sequence was found in a girl less than two years old with a congenital heart defect. The chain uses TRBV9 and TRBJ2-2, with 9 bases aligning to TRBD1. Specimen: thymocytes. The CDR3 nucleotides read TGTGCCAGCAGCGTAGGGGACAGGGAAAACGGGGAGCTGTTTTTT. Translated, it gives CASSVGDRENGELFF.